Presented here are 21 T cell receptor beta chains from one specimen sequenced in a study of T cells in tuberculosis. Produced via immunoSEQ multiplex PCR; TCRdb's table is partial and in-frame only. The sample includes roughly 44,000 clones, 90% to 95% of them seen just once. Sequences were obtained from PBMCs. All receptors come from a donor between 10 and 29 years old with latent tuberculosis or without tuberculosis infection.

The CDR3 reads CASSLGGVRNTEAFF. The DNA of the CDR3 is TGTGCCAGCAGCCTCGGAGGTGTACGTAACACTGAAGCTTTCTTT. The chain uses TRBV6-5 and TRBJ1-1, with no clear D. This CDR3 has 15 residues. Trimming removed 6 bases at V and 2 bases at J, with 16 bases between. CDR1 and CDR2 (germline): MNHEY, SVGAGI.

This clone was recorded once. In DNA, the CDR3 is TGTGCCAGCACTACAGGGGGTCAGCCCCAGCATTTT. This sequence encodes CASTTGGQPQHF. The V call is TRBV27, the J call TRBJ1-5, with 8 nucleotides matching TRBD1. This CDR3 contains 12 residues. Trimming at V came to 7 bases and at J to 6 bases, leaving 2 bases not matched to a gene. Germline CDR1 and CDR2: MNHEY and SMNVEV (reference sequence).

The CDR3 nucleotides read TGTGCCAGCAGCTTGACCCGCGGAGGGCGTCTAACGGGTGTCTATGGCTACACCTTC. Its translation is CASSLTRGGRLTGVYGYTF. J is TRBJ1-2 and V is TRBV5-5; D is unresolved. CDR1 and CDR2 (germline): SGHKS, YYEKEE (reference sequence). The germline V and J ends were trimmed by 1 base and 4 bases, with 26 bases remaining between them. The CDR3 runs 19 residues.

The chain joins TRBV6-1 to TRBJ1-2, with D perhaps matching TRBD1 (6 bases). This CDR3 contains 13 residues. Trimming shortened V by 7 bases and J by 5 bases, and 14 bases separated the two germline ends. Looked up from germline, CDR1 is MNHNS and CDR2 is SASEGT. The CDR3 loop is CASTSGTPYGYTF. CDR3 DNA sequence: TGTGCCAGCACCTCTGGGACACCTTATGGCTACACCTTC.

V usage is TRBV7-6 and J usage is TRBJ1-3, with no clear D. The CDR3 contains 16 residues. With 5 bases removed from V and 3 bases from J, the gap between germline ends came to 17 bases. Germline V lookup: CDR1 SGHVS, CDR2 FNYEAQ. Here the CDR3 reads CASSASFTDLGNTIYF. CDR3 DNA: TGTGCCAGCAGCGCCTCCTTTACAGATCTTGGAAACACCATATATTTT.

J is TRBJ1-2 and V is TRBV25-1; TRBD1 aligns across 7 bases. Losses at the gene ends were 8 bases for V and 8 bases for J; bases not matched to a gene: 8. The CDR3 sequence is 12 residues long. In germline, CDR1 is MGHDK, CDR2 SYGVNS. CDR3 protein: CASVGQSGGYTF. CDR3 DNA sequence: TGTGCCAGCGTGGGACAGTCAGGAGGCTACACCTTC.

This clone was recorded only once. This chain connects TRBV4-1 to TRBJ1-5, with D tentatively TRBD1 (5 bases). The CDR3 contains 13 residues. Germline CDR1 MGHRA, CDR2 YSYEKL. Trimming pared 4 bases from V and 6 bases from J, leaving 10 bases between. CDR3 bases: TGCGCCAGCAGCCTGGGGGGGGTTCAGCCCCAGCATTTT. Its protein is CASSLGGVQPQHF.

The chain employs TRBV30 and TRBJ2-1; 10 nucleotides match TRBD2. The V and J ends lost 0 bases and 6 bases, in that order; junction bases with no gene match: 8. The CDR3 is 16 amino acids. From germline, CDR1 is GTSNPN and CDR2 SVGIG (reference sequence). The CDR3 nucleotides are TGTGCCTGGAGTGTAAGGCTAGCGGGAGTTTCCAATGAGCAGTTCTTC. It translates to CAWSVRLAGVSNEQFF.

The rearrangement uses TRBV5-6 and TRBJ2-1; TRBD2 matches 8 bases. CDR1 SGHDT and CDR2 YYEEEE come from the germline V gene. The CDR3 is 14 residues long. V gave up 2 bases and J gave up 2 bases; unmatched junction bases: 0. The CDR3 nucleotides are TGTGCCAGCAGCTTAGCGGGGGCCTACAATGAGCAGTTCTTC. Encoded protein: CASSLAGAYNEQFF.

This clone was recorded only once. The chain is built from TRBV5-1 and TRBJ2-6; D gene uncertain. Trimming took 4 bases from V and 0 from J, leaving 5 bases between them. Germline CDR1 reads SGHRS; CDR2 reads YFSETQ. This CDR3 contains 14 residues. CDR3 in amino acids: CASSLSSGANVLTF. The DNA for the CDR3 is TGCGCCAGCAGCCTAAGCTCTGGGGCCAACGTCCTGACTTTC.

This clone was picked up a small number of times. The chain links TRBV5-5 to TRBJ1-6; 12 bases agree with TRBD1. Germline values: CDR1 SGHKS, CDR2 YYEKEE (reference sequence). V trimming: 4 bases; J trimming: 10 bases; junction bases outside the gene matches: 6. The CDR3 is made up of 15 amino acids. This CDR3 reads CASSPGQGAWSPLHF. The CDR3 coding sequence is TGTGCCAGCAGCCCGGGACAGGGGGCATGGTCACCCCTCCACTTT.

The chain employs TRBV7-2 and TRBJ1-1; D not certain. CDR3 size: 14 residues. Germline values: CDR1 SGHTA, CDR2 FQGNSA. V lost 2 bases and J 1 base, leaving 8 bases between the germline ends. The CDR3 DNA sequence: TGTGCCAGCAGCTTAATCCCCAAGAACACTGAAGCTTTCTTT. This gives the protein CASSLIPKNTEAFF.

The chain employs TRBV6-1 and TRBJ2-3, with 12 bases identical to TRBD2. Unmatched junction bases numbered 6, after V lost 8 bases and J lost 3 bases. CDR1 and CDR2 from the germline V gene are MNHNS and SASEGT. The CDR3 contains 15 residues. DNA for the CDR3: TGTGCCAGCCAGACTAGCGGGGGTTGGACAGATACGCAGTATTTT. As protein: CASQTSGGWTDTQYF.

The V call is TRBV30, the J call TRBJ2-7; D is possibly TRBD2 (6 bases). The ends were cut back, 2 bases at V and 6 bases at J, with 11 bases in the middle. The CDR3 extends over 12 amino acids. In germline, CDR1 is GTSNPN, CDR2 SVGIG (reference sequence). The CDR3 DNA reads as TGTGCCTGGAGTCGGGGGTTTTCCGAGCAGTACTTC. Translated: CAWSRGFSEQYF. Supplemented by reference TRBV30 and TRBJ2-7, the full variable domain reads SQTIHQWPATLVQPVGSPLSLECTVEGTSNPNLYWYRQAAGRGLQLLFYSVGIGQISSEVPQNLSASRPQDRQFILSSKKLLLSDSGFYLCAWSRGFSEQYFGPGTRLTVT.

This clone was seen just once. CDR3 sequence reads: CASSHPGTGSNYGYTF. CDR3 nucleotides: TGCGCCAGCAGCCACCCCGGGACAGGATCTAACTATGGCTACACCTTC. The V gene is TRBV4-1, the J gene TRBJ1-2, with 8 bases matching TRBD1. Germline lookup yields CDR1 MGHRA and CDR2 YSYEKL. This CDR3 region has 16 residues. Losses at the gene ends were 3 bases for V and 0 bases for J; bases not matched to a gene: 6.

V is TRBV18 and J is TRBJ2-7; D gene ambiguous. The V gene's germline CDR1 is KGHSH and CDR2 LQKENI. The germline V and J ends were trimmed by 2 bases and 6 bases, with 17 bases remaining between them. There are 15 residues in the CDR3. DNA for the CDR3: TGTGCCAGCTCACCAGTGGAGAAAGCTACGGGCGAGCAGTACTTC. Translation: CASSPVEKATGEQYF. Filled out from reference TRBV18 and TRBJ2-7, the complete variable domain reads NAGVMQNPRHLVRRRGQEARLRCSPMKGHSHVYWYRQLPEEGLKFMVYLQKENIIDESGMPKERFSAEFPKEGPSILRIQQVVRGDSAAYFCASSPVEKATGEQYFGPGTRLTVT.

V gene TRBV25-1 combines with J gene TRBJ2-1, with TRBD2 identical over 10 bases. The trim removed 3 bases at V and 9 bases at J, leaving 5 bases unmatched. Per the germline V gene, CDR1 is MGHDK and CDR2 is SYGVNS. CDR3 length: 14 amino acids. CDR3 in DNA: TGTGCCAGCAGTGATGCTAGCGGGGGTCGTGAGCAGTTCTTC. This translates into CASSDASGGREQFF.

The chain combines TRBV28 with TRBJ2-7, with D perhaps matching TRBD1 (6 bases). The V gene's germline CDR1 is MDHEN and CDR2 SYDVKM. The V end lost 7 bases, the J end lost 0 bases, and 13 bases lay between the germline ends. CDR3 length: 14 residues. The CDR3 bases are TGTGCCAGCACCAACCCCAGGGGCTCCTACGAGCAGTACTTC. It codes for CASTNPRGSYEQYF.

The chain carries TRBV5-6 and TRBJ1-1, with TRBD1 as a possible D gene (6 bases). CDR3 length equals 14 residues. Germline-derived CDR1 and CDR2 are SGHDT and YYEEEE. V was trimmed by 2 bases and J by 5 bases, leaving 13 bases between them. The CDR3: CASSFGPGVTEAFF. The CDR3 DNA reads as TGTGCCAGCAGCTTTGGGCCAGGGGTAACTGAAGCTTTCTTT.

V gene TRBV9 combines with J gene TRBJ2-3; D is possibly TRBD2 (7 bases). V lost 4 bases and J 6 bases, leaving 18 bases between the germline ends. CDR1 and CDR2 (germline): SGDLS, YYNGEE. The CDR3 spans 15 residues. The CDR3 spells CASSPRGGGRDTQYF. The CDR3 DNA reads TGTGCCAGCAGCCCCCGAGGGGGGGGCCGGGATACGCAGTATTTT.

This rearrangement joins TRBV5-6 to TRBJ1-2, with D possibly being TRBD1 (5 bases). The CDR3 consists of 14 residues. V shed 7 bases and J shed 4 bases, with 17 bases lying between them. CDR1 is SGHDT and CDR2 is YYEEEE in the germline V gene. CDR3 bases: TGTGCCAGCCGACAGACCCAGTTCGGCTATGGCTACACCTTC. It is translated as CASRQTQFGYGYTF. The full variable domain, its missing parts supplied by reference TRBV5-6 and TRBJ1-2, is DAGVTQSPTHLIKTRGQQVTLRCSPKSGHDTVSWYQQALGQGPQFIFQYYEEEERQRGNFPDRFSGHQFPNYSSELNVNALLLGDSALYLCASRQTQFGYGYTFGSGTRLTVV.